One and the same sample provided the 28 T cell receptor beta chains below, sequenced in a study of cytomegalovirus exposure and HLA in healthy donors. Amplification used 60 Vbeta primers and 13 Jbeta primers. TCRdb keeps only in-frame clones here, not all; method: immunoSEQ multiplex PCR. The table shows 100,000 to 150,000 clones, with over 70% occurring only once. Material: PBMCs. The receptor source for this set is a woman aged 40-49 years in good health and CMV-seronegative.

The rearrangement joins TRBV11-3 to TRBJ2-2; 10 bases match TRBD1. After removal of 5 bases from V and 4 bases from J, the junction contained 4 bases not matched to a gene. Germline V gene lookup returns CDR1 SGHNT and CDR2 YENEEA. The CDR3 contains 15 residues. CDR3 loop: CASSPRTGGTGELFF. The CDR3 region has the DNA TGTGCCAGCAGCCCCCGGACAGGGGGCACCGGGGAGCTGTTTTTT.

There are a few counts of this clone. The V gene is TRBV6-1, the J gene TRBJ2-7; 15 nucleotides match TRBD2. With 4 bases clipped from V and 3 bases from J, the junction kept 1 base outside the gene matches. Germline V gives CDR1 MNHNS, CDR2 SASEGT. The CDR3 contains 15 residues. In DNA, the CDR3 is TGTGCCAGCAGTGGGGGACTAGCGGGGGGCTACGAGCAGTACTTC. It codes for CASSGGLAGGYEQYF.

The gene calls are TRBV5-1 and TRBJ2-3; 7 bases map to TRBD2. Germline loops: CDR1 SGHRS, CDR2 YFSETQ. V lost 4 bases and J lost 5; bases outside the gene matches: 7. The CDR3 is made up of 14 amino acids. The CDR3 coding sequence is TGCGCCAGCAGCCCGGGGACTACCGGAGATACGCAGTATTTT. This encodes CASSPGTTGDTQYF.

The chain combines TRBV28 with TRBJ2-5, with D maybe TRBD2 (6 bases). The DNA end favors TRBJ2-7, so the J call may be wrong. Germline loops: CDR1 MDHEN, CDR2 SYDVKM. CDR3 length: 16 amino acids. The CDR3 spells CASSSAGAPTLYEQYF. DNA of the CDR3: TGTGCCAGCAGCTCAGCGGGCGCCCCGACTCTCTACGAGCAGTACTTC.

The chain is built from TRBV6-1 and TRBJ1-4; D gene uncertain. Germline V gives CDR1 MNHNS, CDR2 SASEGT. The V and J ends lost 3 bases and 3 bases respectively, with 11 bases between them. This CDR3 is 15 amino acids long. CDR3 coding DNA: TGTGCCAGCAGTGACTCTGGTCGCGCTAATGAAAAACTGTTTTTT. This codes for CASSDSGRANEKLFF.

The chain is built from TRBV27 and TRBJ2-5; D gene uncertain. V gave up 2 bases and J gave up 2 bases, with 6 bases separating them. Germline CDR1 and CDR2: MNHEY and SMNVEV (reference sequence). The CDR3 has 13 residues. CDR3 nucleotide sequence: TGTGCCAGCAGTTTAGGCAGACAAGAGACCCAGTACTTC. The encoded protein is CASSLGRQETQYF.

This chain connects TRBV28 to TRBJ2-5; D is unclear. V lost 3 bases, J lost 5 bases, and 13 bases lay in between. Germline V gene data show CDR1 as MDHEN and CDR2 as SYDVKM. The CDR3 length is 14 residues. As DNA, the CDR3 is TGTGCCAGCAGTTTTTCGAGTAGCCTGGAGACCCAGTACTTC. This codes for CASSFSSSLETQYF.

Of note for this clone: Mismatch with germline at one junction end may stem from a read error. This chain links TRBV5-4 with TRBJ2-5; 9 positions match TRBD2. The CDR3 is 17 amino acids. The germline V gene has CDR1 SGHNT and CDR2 YYREEE (reference sequence). In DNA, the CDR3 is TGTGCTAGCAGCTTGCGGGGGGCGGGAGGGTTCGCGGAGACCCAGTACTTC. Residues: CASSLRGAGGFAETQYF.

The chain is built from TRBV25-1 and TRBJ1-1, with 8 bases identical to TRBD1. This CDR3 contains 16 residues. V was pared by 1 base and J by 5 bases, with 9 bases of the junction left unmatched. The germline V gene encodes CDR1 MGHDK and CDR2 SYGVNS. This CDR3 is CASSESPPTGETEAFF. CDR3 DNA sequence: TGTGCCAGCAGTGAATCCCCGCCGACAGGGGAGACTGAAGCTTTCTTT.

The genes are TRBV2 and TRBJ2-7; D possibly corresponds to TRBD2 (6 bases). V was cut by 6 bases and J by 0 bases, with 12 bases left in between. The CDR3 is made up of 14 amino acids. The germline V gene has CDR1 SNHLY and CDR2 FYNNEI. The CDR3 DNA is TGTGCCAGCAGCCGGGACGGGGGCTCCTACGAGCAGTACTTC. Its translation: CASSRDGGSYEQYF.

V usage is TRBV6-6 and J usage is TRBJ1-5; TRBD1 aligns across 8 bases. The V gene end was trimmed by 0 bases and the J gene end by 6 bases; junction bases not matched to a gene: 4. Germline loops: CDR1 MNHNY, CDR2 SVGAGI (reference sequence). CDR3 length: 15 amino acids. CDR3 loop: CASSYSNDRGQPQHF. CDR3 bases: TGTGCCAGCAGTTACTCGAATGACAGGGGTCAGCCCCAGCATTTT.

Turning to this clone: The same CDR3 also results from other DNA sequences found in this sample. The chain combines TRBV7-6 with TRBJ1-4, with 8 bases lining up with TRBD1. From germline, CDR1 is SGHVS and CDR2 FNYEAQ. The CDR3 extends over 16 amino acids. V was pared by 1 base and J by 12 bases, with 13 bases of the junction left unmatched. The CDR3 nucleotides read TGTGCCAGCAGCTTAGAGGCGGGACAGGCCTGGGGGGAACTGTTTTTT. It codes for CASSLEAGQAWGELFF.

With regard to this clone: Other DNA sequences in the same sample also yield this CDR3. The rearrangement uses TRBV7-9 and TRBJ1-1; D gene ambiguous. Deletions cut 4 bases from V and 6 bases from J, with 9 bases between. The germline CDR1 and CDR2 sequences are SEHNR and FQNEAQ (reference sequence). The CDR3 totals 12 residues. The CDR3 nucleotides read TGTGCCAGCAGCTCGGGAGGTCCTGAAGCTTTCTTT. It specifies CASSSGGPEAFF.

The genes are TRBV6-5 and TRBJ1-1; 7 bases agree with TRBD1. V shed 8 bases, J shed 1 base, and the junction held 1 base outside the gene matches. This CDR3 has 12 residues. Germline loops: CDR1 MNHEY, CDR2 SVGAGI. The CDR3, as DNA: TGTGCCAGCGCAGGGGGGAACACTGAAGCTTTCTTT. It encodes CASAGGNTEAFF.

V and J are TRBV28 and TRBJ1-1; D uncertain. V was clipped by 5 bases and J by 3 bases, with 10 bases between them. The germline V gene has CDR1 MDHEN and CDR2 SYDVKM. This CDR3 comprises 13 residues. The CDR3 spells CASSQLYHTEAFF. In DNA form, the CDR3 reads TGTGCCAGCAGTCAACTGTATCACACTGAAGCTTTCTTT.

The rearrangement joins TRBV9 to TRBJ2-1; the D is unclear. CDR3 length equals 14 residues. Germline loops: CDR1 SGDLS, CDR2 YYNGEE. Trimming took off 0 bases at V and 6 bases at J, with 10 bases between the two ends. The chain's CDR3 is CASSVGVSSNEQFF. The CDR3 region has the DNA TGTGCCAGCAGCGTAGGAGTTTCAAGCAATGAGCAGTTCTTC.

This sequence joins TRBV29-1 and TRBJ1-3; D unclear. CDR1 SQVTM and CDR2 ANQGSEA come from the germline V gene. This CDR3 contains 13 residues. The V gene lost 3 bases and the J gene lost 3 bases, with 9 bases spanning the gap. CDR3 sequence reads: CSVEGTSGNTIYF. CDR3 coding DNA: TGCAGCGTTGAGGGTACTAGTGGAAACACCATATATTTT.

This sequence joins TRBV11-2 and TRBJ2-1; 7 bases fit TRBD2. Germline V gives CDR1 SGHAT, CDR2 FQNNGV. V was pared by 4 bases and J by 6 bases, with 9 bases of the junction left unmatched. The CDR3 length is 15 residues. CDR3 sequence (DNA): TGTGCCAGCAGCTCATCTCGGGAGGTATTCAATGAGCAGTTCTTC. This encodes CASSSSREVFNEQFF.

V and J are TRBV2 and TRBJ1-1, with D perhaps matching TRBD1 (6 bases). Germline V gene lookup returns CDR1 SNHLY and CDR2 FYNNEI. The V end lost 7 bases, the J end lost 1 base, and 13 bases lay between the germline ends. The CDR3 is 14 residues long. Here the CDR3 DNA reads TGTGCCAGCACCCTGGACAGCCAGAACACTGAAGCTTTCTTT. It encodes CASTLDSQNTEAFF.

Of note for this clone: The CDR3 ends on some other residue instead of the conserved phenylalanine or tryptophan, so this is likely a read error. The chain is built from TRBV6-5 and TRBJ1-1; D is perhaps TRBD1 (5 bases). Trimming removed 6 bases at V and 3 bases at J, with 11 bases between. The CDR3 is made up of 13 amino acids. Germline V gene lookup returns CDR1 MNHEY and CDR2 SVGAGI. The CDR3 DNA reads TGTGCCAGCAGCGGGGGTTCTTACACTGAAGCTTTCCTT. Its translation is CASSGGSYTEAFL.

The table lists this clone with a count of one. V and J are TRBV2 and TRBJ2-4, with TRBD2 identical over 8 bases. Losses at the gene ends were 6 bases for V and 6 bases for J; bases not matched to a gene: 10. The CDR3 length is 15 residues. Germline-derived CDR1 and CDR2 are SNHLY and FYNNEI. CDR3 DNA sequence: TGTGCCAGCAGATCCGGAGAACTAGCGGTAAACATTCAGTACTTC. This gives the protein CASRSGELAVNIQYF.

This chain joins TRBV30 and TRBJ2-5, with D tentatively TRBD1 (5 bases). V shed 2 bases and J shed 1 base, with 11 bases lying between them. Germline assignment: CDR1 GTSNPN and CDR2 SVGIG (reference sequence). The CDR3 runs 14 residues. CDR3 amino acids: CAWSRTLVQETQYF. The DNA for the CDR3 is TGTGCCTGGAGTCGGACATTAGTCCAAGAGACCCAGTACTTC. Full variable domain (remainder filled in from reference TRBV30 and TRBJ2-5): SQTIHQWPATLVQPVGSPLSLECTVEGTSNPNLYWYRQAAGRGLQLLFYSVGIGQISSEVPQNLSASRPQDRQFILSSKKLLLSDSGFYLCAWSRTLVQETQYFGPGTRLLVL.

The chain couples TRBV5-6 to TRBJ2-1; D is undetermined. With 2 bases removed from V and 0 bases from J, the gap between germline ends came to 12 bases. There are 16 residues in the CDR3. Germline CDR1 SGHDT, CDR2 YYEEEE. The CDR3: CASSFSLTPSYNEQFF. The CDR3 DNA reads as TGTGCCAGCAGCTTTAGTCTCACGCCCTCCTACAATGAGCAGTTCTTC.

This chain connects TRBV19 to TRBJ1-5, with 10 bases matching TRBD1. Germline trimming cut 3 bases from V and 0 bases from J; bases unmatched to any gene: 11. The CDR3 is 19 residues long. Germline V lookup: CDR1 LNHDA, CDR2 SQIVND (reference sequence). The CDR3 DNA follows: TGTGCCAGTAGTATTGGTCGGACAGGGGGATCTTATAGCAATCAGCCCCAGCATTTT. Protein sequence: CASSIGRTGGSYSNQPQHF.

This clone was observed a handful of times. V usage is TRBV6-1 and J usage is TRBJ2-4; D is perhaps TRBD1 (6 bases). This CDR3 has 15 amino acids. The germline gives CDR1 MNHNS, CDR2 SASEGT. With 6 bases removed from V and 3 bases from J, the gap between germline ends came to 15 bases. The CDR3 nucleotides are TGTGCCAGCAGCTACAGGGCGAATGGCAAAAACATTCAGTACTTC. This codes for CASSYRANGKNIQYF.

The V gene is TRBV6-1, the J gene TRBJ2-7; TRBD1 aligns across 9 bases. Trimming took 5 bases from V and 7 from J; bases not matched to a gene: 12. The CDR3 length is 15 residues. Germline V gives CDR1 MNHNS, CDR2 SASEGT. CDR3 in amino acids: CASSPSSRTGEEQYF. The DNA for the CDR3 is TGTGCCAGCAGTCCTAGCTCCAGGACAGGGGAGGAGCAGTACTTC.

CDR3 bases: TGTGCCAGTAGTACAAAAAGGGGGCCGAACTATGGCTACACCTTC. This codes for CASSTKRGPNYGYTF. This rearrangement joins TRBV19 to TRBJ1-2, with TRBD1 identical over 7 bases. The V gene end was trimmed by 4 bases and the J gene end by 2 bases; junction bases not matched to a gene: 7. Germline V CDR1 and CDR2: LNHDA, SQIVND (reference sequence). The CDR3 loop spans 15 amino acids.

V is TRBV18 and J is TRBJ2-2, with 13 bases identical to TRBD2. With V trimmed by 1 base and J by 7 bases, 9 bases remained unmatched. Germline assignment: CDR1 KGHSH and CDR2 LQKENI. The CDR3 loop spans 18 amino acids. The CDR3 sequence: CASSPLALAGGPGGELFF. The CDR3 DNA reads as TGTGCCAGCTCACCACTCGCACTAGCGGGGGGGCCTGGCGGGGAGCTGTTTTTT.